These 23 T cell receptor beta chains came from one sample sequenced in a study of shared clonotypes between healthy human individuals. Sequenced by immunoSEQ multiplex PCR; TCRdb stores in-frame clones only, minus some. This table has about 230,000 clones, about 69% appearing once. The sample was memory CD4+ T cells sorted from blood. The subset: CD45RA-negative fraction. Source of these receptors: a man aged 30-40 years in good health.

Regarding this clone: Different DNA sequences within this sample yield the same CDR3. V usage is TRBV7-2 and J usage is TRBJ2-1; 9 positions agree with TRBD2. The CDR3 length is 15 residues. Per germline, CDR1 SGHTA and CDR2 FQGNSA. J was trimmed by 3 bases and V by 4 bases; bases with no gene match: 4. Here the CDR3 reads CASSSGTSSYNEQFF. The CDR3 DNA is TGTGCCAGCAGCTCTGGGACTAGCAGCTACAATGAGCAGTTCTTC.

The sample holds a few counts of this clone. This rearrangement joins TRBV7-3 to TRBJ2-5; D ambiguous. Germline lookup yields CDR1 SGHTA and CDR2 FQGTGA. The CDR3 totals 13 residues. The V end was cut by 4 bases, the J end by 5 bases, with 11 bases between. The CDR3 nucleotides are TGTGCCAGCAGCTCCGACCCCCGGGAGACCCAGTACTTC. This translates into CASSSDPRETQYF.

The table lists this clone with a count of one. The chain uses TRBV18 and TRBJ2-7; D uncertain. Germline CDR1 KGHSH, CDR2 LQKENI. This CDR3 comprises 14 residues. Trimming removed 0 bases from V and 0 bases from J, with 6 bases in between. The DNA of the CDR3 is TGTGCCAGCTCACCACCGGGTTCCTCCTACGAGCAGTACTTC. Its translation: CASSPPGSSYEQYF. Looking up the rest from reference TRBV18 and TRBJ2-7 gives the full variable domain: NAGVMQNPRHLVRRRGQEARLRCSPMKGHSHVYWYRQLPEEGLKFMVYLQKENIIDESGMPKERFSAEFPKEGPSILRIQQVVRGDSAAYFCASSPPGSSYEQYFGPGTRLTVT.

To note about this clone: At one end, the junction sequence differs from germline, possibly due to a read error. The V call is TRBV7-7, the J call TRBJ2-1; D not resolved. The CDR3 has 16 amino acids. Germline V gene data show CDR1 as SSHAT and CDR2 as FNYEAQ (reference sequence). DNA of the CDR3: TGTGCTAGCAGCCGAGTTGTGGGAACTCCCCACAATGAGCAGTTCTTC. This encodes CASSRVVGTPHNEQFF.

V is TRBV14 and J is TRBJ2-3; possibly TRBD1 for D (6 bases). This CDR3 has 14 residues. Germline lookup yields CDR1 SGHDN and CDR2 FVKESK. V was shortened by 4 bases and J by 7 bases, with 15 bases between the two germline ends. CDR3 DNA: TGTGCCAGCAGCCGGGCCAACAGGGCAAATACGCAGTATTTT. It specifies CASSRANRANTQYF.

The rearrangement joins TRBV5-4 to TRBJ2-3; D gene unclear. The germline gives CDR1 SGHNT, CDR2 YYREEE (reference sequence). Trimming cost V 4 bases and J 1 base, with 10 bases left between them. The CDR3 runs 14 residues. The CDR3: CASSARGGTDTQYF. The CDR3 DNA is TGTGCCAGCAGCGCCCGTGGGGGCACAGATACGCAGTATTTT.

This chain joins TRBV6-6 and TRBJ1-2; 7 bases line up with TRBD1. V dropped 7 bases and J dropped 8; count of bases not matched to a gene: 13. The germline V gene has CDR1 MNHNY and CDR2 SVGAGI (reference sequence). This CDR3 spans 14 amino acids. DNA for the CDR3: TGTGCCAGCACCCAGCTCACAGGGGAGGGGGGCTACACCTTC. Encoded protein: CASTQLTGEGGYTF.

The genes are TRBV28 and TRBJ1-1; no reliable D call. The V and J ends lost 4 bases and 1 base respectively, with 16 bases between them. The germline CDR1 and CDR2 sequences are MDHEN and SYDVKM. This CDR3 spans 16 amino acids. The CDR3 sequence is CASSSPGAPANTEAFF. In DNA form, the CDR3 reads TGTGCCAGCAGTTCTCCGGGCGCCCCGGCGAACACTGAAGCTTTCTTT. Together with reference TRBV28 and TRBJ1-1, the CDR3 gives the full variable domain: DVKVTQSSRYLVKRTGEKVFLECVQDMDHENMFWYRQDPGLGLRLIYFSYDVKMKEKGDIPEGYSVSREKKERFSLILESASTNQTSMYLCASSSPGAPANTEAFFGQGTRLTVV.

The rearrangement uses TRBV21-1 and TRBJ2-6; the listed D gene, TRBD2, was not tested against the DNA. TRBV21-1 is tagged as a pseudogene. This CDR3 has 16 residues. The DNA for the CDR3 is TGTGCCAGCAGCAAAGGTGGAGGTTCGGGGGCCAACGTCCTGACTTTC. Translated, it gives CASSKGGGSGANVLTF.

The genes are TRBV6-4 and TRBJ2-1; D might be TRBD1 (5 bases). The germline V gene has CDR1 MRHNA and CDR2 SNTAGT. The CDR3 has 13 residues. The ends were cut back, 3 bases at V and 5 bases at J, with 8 bases in the middle. The CDR3 DNA is TGTGCCAGCAGTGAGGACACCCACAATGAGCAGTTCTTC. Residues: CASSEDTHNEQFF.

This clone was picked up one time. The chain employs TRBV5-1 and TRBJ2-5, with 9 positions matching TRBD2. Germline CDR1 and CDR2: SGHRS and YFSETQ. This CDR3 contains 15 residues. The ends lost 2 bases at V and 3 bases at J; junction bases unmatched: 5. This chain's CDR3 is CASSFGIAGEETQYF. The DNA of the CDR3 is TGCGCCAGCAGCTTCGGGATAGCGGGGGAAGAGACCCAGTACTTC.

This chain connects TRBV30 to TRBJ1-2; D gene uncertain. This CDR3 has 13 amino acids. V was trimmed by 1 base and J by 5 bases, leaving 11 bases between them. The V gene's germline CDR1 is GTSNPN and CDR2 SVGIG (reference sequence). The CDR3 region is CAWSATRVYGYTF. The CDR3 DNA reads as TGTGCCTGGAGTGCGACTCGAGTATATGGCTACACCTTC.

This sequence joins TRBV2 and TRBJ2-7; TRBD2 agrees at 8 bases. V trimming: 8 bases; J trimming: 7 bases; junction bases outside the gene matches: 10. This CDR3 is 13 amino acids long. Germline V lookup: CDR1 SNHLY, CDR2 FYNNEI. The CDR3 region has the DNA TGTGCCAGCGGCCTAGCGGGCCAAGGGGAGCAGTACTTC. Residues: CASGLAGQGEQYF.

The rearrangement links TRBV7-9 to TRBJ2-3; TRBD2 is a possible D gene (5 bases). The CDR3 contains 13 residues. V was shortened by 2 bases and J by 5 bases, with 8 bases between the two germline ends. Per the germline V gene, CDR1 is SEHNR and CDR2 is FQNEAQ (reference sequence). CDR3 region: CASSLQAEDTQYF. CDR3 coding DNA: TGTGCCAGCAGCTTACAAGCGGAAGATACGCAGTATTTT.

This chain connects TRBV9 to TRBJ2-3; D may be TRBD1 (6 bases). Germline V gene lookup returns CDR1 SGDLS and CDR2 YYNGEE. The CDR3 extends over 12 amino acids. V was trimmed by 1 base and J by 6 bases, leaving 6 bases between them. The CDR3 nucleotides are TGTGCCAGCAGCGTACAGGGGGATACGCAGTATTTT. It translates to CASSVQGDTQYF.

CDR3 nucleotides: TGCGCCAGCTCACATCGCCCGGGGCGACTAGCGGGAGTTGATGAGCAGTTCTTC. The encoded protein is CASSHRPGRLAGVDEQFF. The chain combines TRBV5-1 with TRBJ2-1; 12 nucleotides agree with TRBD2. Per the germline V gene, CDR1 is SGHRS and CDR2 is YFSETQ. The CDR3 has 18 amino acids. J lost 8 bases, V lost 7 bases, and 19 bases had no gene match.

The chain carries TRBV7-2 and TRBJ2-5, with a weak D call TRBD2 (6 bases). CDR1 and CDR2 from the germline V gene are SGHTA and FQGNSA. Trimming cost V 2 bases and J 4 bases, with 14 bases left between them. CDR3 size: 15 residues. CDR3 sequence reads: CASSLWGEIGETQYF. For the CDR3, the DNA is TGTGCCAGCAGCTTATGGGGGGAGATCGGAGAGACCCAGTACTTC.

The chain is built from TRBV10-1 and TRBJ1-1; maybe TRBD1 (5 bases). CDR1 is WNHNN and CDR2 is SYGVQD in the germline V gene (reference sequence). V lost 3 bases and J 2 bases, leaving 16 bases between the germline ends. The CDR3 has 16 amino acids. This chain's CDR3 is CASSEGLFGGNTEAFF. The CDR3 DNA follows: TGCGCCAGCAGTGAAGGTTTGTTTGGGGGAAACACTGAAGCTTTCTTT.

This clone has at least ten counts. The chain combines TRBV2 with TRBJ2-5, with D possibly matching TRBD1 (5 bases). CDR1 and CDR2 from the germline V gene are SNHLY and FYNNEI. The CDR3 covers 14 residues. Trimming shortened V by 9 bases and J by 2 bases, and 16 bases separated the two germline ends. CDR3 sequence (DNA): TGTGCCAGACAAGCAAACCCAGGGCAAGAGACCCAGTACTTC. Translating it yields CARQANPGQETQYF.

This chain joins TRBV6-5 and TRBJ2-3, with D possibly TRBD1 on 5 matching bases. V was shortened by 4 bases and J by 5 bases, with 13 bases between the two germline ends. Germline V gene data show CDR1 as MNHEY and CDR2 as SVGAGI. The CDR3 spans 14 residues. The CDR3 sequence: CASSSPGQGDTQYF. DNA for the CDR3: TGTGCCAGCAGTTCCCCCGGGCAGGGAGATACGCAGTATTTT.

J is TRBJ1-5 and V is TRBV9, with 9 positions matching TRBD1. J gave up 3 bases and V 6 bases, and 10 bases lay outside the gene matches. The V gene's germline CDR1 is SGDLS and CDR2 YYNGEE. This CDR3 region has 16 residues. The CDR3 DNA reads as TGTGCCAGCACGTTCGGGACAGGGATTATCAATCAGCCCCAGCATTTT. Residues: CASTFGTGIINQPQHF.

V and J are TRBV5-1 and TRBJ2-3; tentatively, D is TRBD1 or TRBD2 (5 bases each). CDR1 SGHRS and CDR2 YFSETQ come from the germline V gene. This CDR3 region has 15 residues. Deletions cut 4 bases from V and 2 bases from J, with 14 bases between. CDR3 residues: CASSPGTPATDTQYF. DNA for the CDR3: TGCGCCAGCAGCCCGGGGACGCCAGCCACAGATACGCAGTATTTT.

The chain employs TRBV9 and TRBJ2-1; possibly TRBD1 for D (6 bases). Trimming took 0 bases from V and 7 from J, leaving 14 bases between them. This CDR3 has 15 amino acids. From germline, CDR1 is SGDLS and CDR2 YYNGEE. The CDR3 spells CASSVGDTVENEQFF. CDR3 bases: TGTGCCAGCAGCGTAGGGGACACCGTGGAGAATGAGCAGTTCTTC.